The entry below describes one TCR beta chain. Antigen specificity is unknown. This specimen comes from a study of shared clonotypes between healthy human individuals. Study-level background: The study enrolled a couple of women and a few men aged 18 to 49.

Each subset's genomic DNA was split evenly across several immunoSEQ plates. DNA at 200 ng, roughly 30,000 T cell genomes, went into sorted-subset replicate PCRs. Only in-frame clones appear in the TCRdb table, and some are missing; sequencing was by immunoSEQ multiplex PCR. The data show about 2 million clones, with about 95% seen just once and roughly 1% held by the top ten. This CDR3 spans 12 amino acids. The V gene lost 5 bases and the J gene lost 7 bases, with 9 bases spanning the gap. Germline V lookup: CDR1 SGHAT, CDR2 FQDESV (reference sequence). Selected positively for CCR7 and CD45RO-negative, naive CD8 cells excluded terminally differentiated effector memory CD45RA+ cells. The study's findings and limits: Sampling used blood alone; tissue repertoires probably differ.

The chain couples TRBV11-1 to TRBJ2-1, with D uncertain. Material: naive CD8+ T cells sorted from blood. The receptor was derived from a man aged 18 to 35 in good health. The CDR3 nucleotides read TGTGCCAGCAGCCCCTCGGCGAATGAGCAGTTCTTC. Amino acids: CASSPSANEQFF.